This TCR beta chain was recovered during a study of Ad26.COV2.S vaccination and SARS-CoV-2 variants. The protocol was immunoSEQ multiplex PCR, while the TCRdb copy is restricted to in-frame clones and leaves out a portion. The repertoire holds approximately 480,000 clones, with 87% as singletons. As concerns this clone: Its antigen is currently unknown.

Treatment indicated: roughly 20 received Ad26.COV2.S at low or high dose, single or two shots; about 5 received placebo; per-sample allocation not given. All samples were drawn on day 63, counting from the first vaccine or placebo injection. An adult donor aged 18-55 years was enrolled in Boston. The CDR3 is 15 residues long. The V and J ends lost 4 bases and 6 bases, in that order; junction bases with no gene match: 6. CDR1 and CDR2 from the germline V gene are SGHRS and YFSETQ. Study outcomes and limitations: Vaccinees and placebo recipients showed similar non-spike TCR breadth. A substantial breadth of spike-specific CD8+ and CD4+ T cell responses after vaccination has been reported.

J is TRBJ2-3 and V is TRBV5-1, with TRBD2 matching 12 bases. The sequenced sample was peripheral blood, obtained in a trial of Ad26.COV2.S vaccine versus placebo. The sequence was collected from a person between 18 and 65 years old who received the Ad26.COV2.S COVID-19 vaccine or a placebo. CDR3 DNA sequence: TGCGCCAGCAGCATGGCGGGGACTAGCGGGGATACGCAGTATTTT. The encoded protein is CASSMAGTSGDTQYF.